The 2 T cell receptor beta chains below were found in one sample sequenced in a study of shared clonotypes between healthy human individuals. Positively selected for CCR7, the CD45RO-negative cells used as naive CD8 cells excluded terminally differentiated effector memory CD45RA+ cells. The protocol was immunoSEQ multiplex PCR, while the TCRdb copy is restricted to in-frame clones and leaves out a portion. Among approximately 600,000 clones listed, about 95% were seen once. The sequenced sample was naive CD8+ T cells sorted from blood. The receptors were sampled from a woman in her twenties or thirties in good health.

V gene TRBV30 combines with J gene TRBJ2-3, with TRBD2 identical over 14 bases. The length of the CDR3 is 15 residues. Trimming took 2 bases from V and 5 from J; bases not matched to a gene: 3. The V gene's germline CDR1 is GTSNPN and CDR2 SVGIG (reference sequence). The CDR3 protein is CAWSTGTSGRDTQYF. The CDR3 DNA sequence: TGTGCCTGGAGTACCGGGACTAGCGGGAGAGATACGCAGTATTTT.

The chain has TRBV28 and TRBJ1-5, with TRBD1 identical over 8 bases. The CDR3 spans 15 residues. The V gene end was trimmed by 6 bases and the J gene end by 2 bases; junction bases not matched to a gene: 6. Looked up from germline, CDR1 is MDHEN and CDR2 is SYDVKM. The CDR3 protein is CASRWTGLGNQPQHF. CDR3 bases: TGTGCCAGCAGATGGACAGGGCTGGGCAATCAGCCCCAGCATTTT.